This T cell receptor beta chain was sequenced during a study of blood T cell repertoires in COVID-19. Study background: Sample material is recorded as cDNA or gDNA derived from T cells, B-cell-depleted T cells, or PBMCs.

This clone was picked up a small number of times. All enrollees were roughly 18 to 100 years old and from roughly 26 US areas. Participants reported their clinical history, and cohort assignment relied on those reports. After removal of 4 bases from V and 6 bases from J, the junction contained 4 bases not matched to a gene. CDR3 length: 15 residues. Looked up from germline, CDR1 is SGHDN and CDR2 is FVKESK. Methods used by the authors: Nucleated cell number was recorded as an estimate derived from reference gene primer amplification. Only in-frame clones appear in the TCRdb table, and some are missing; sequencing was by immunoSEQ multiplex PCR. V, J and clone size derive from that table, while D and trimming were established from the DNA sequence. Here the sample spans 250,000 to 350,000 clones, around 90% being singletons.

J is TRBJ1-6 and V is TRBV14, with 9 bases that match TRBD1. The receptor was isolated from a woman in her fifties or sixties who had recovered from COVID-19. Sequencing was done on a sample of PBMCs or T cells enriched from blood (not recorded which). CDR3 residues: CASSPGTGSNSPLHF. The CDR3 DNA reads TGTGCCAGCAGCCCCGGGACAGGGAGTAATTCACCCCTCCACTTT.